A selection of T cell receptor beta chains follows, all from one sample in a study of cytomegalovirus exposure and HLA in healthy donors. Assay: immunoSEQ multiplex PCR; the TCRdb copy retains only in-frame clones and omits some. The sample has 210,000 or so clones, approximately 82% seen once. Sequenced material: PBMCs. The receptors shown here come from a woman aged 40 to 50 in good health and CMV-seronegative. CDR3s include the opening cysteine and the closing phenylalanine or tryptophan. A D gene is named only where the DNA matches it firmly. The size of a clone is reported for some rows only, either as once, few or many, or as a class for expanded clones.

cdr3_nt: TGTGCCTGGAGTATTGGGGGGTCTGGGGCCAACGTCCTGACTTTC
cdr3_aa: CAWSIGGSGANVLTF
v_call: TRBV30
d_call: NA
j_call: TRBJ2-6
clone_size: NA

cdr3_nt: TGTGCCAGCAGCGTAGGTACAGGGGCTAGGACAGATACGCAGTATTTT
cdr3_aa: CASSVGTGARTDTQYF
v_call: TRBV9
d_call: TRBD1
j_call: TRBJ2-3
clone_size: few

cdr3_nt: TGTGCCAGTAACCTGAGGGGGTCCTATAATTCACCCCTCCACTTT
cdr3_aa: CASNLRGSYNSPLHF
v_call: TRBV19
d_call: NA
j_call: TRBJ1-6
clone_size: NA

cdr3_nt: TGTGCCAGCAGCTCACTACAGGGATCCGAGCAGTACTTC
cdr3_aa: CASSSLQGSEQYF
v_call: TRBV5-4
d_call: NA
j_call: TRBJ2-7
clone_size: NA

cdr3_nt: TGTGCCAGCAGCTTAGGCCCCCTCGGCGAGCAGTACTTC
cdr3_aa: CASSLGPLGEQYF
v_call: TRBV11-3
d_call: NA
j_call: TRBJ2-7
clone_size: NA

cdr3_nt: TGTGCCAGCAGCCCGCAGGGTCCCAATGAAAAACTGTTTTTT
cdr3_aa: CASSPQGPNEKLFF
v_call: TRBV13
d_call: NA
j_call: TRBJ1-4
clone_size: NA

cdr3_nt: TGTGCCAGCAGTTCAGGGGTCACTAATGAAAAACTGTTTTTT
cdr3_aa: CASSSGVTNEKLFF
v_call: TRBV6-1
d_call: NA
j_call: TRBJ1-4
clone_size: NA

cdr3_nt: TGTGCCAGCAGTACACAGGGCACTGAAGCTTTCTTT
cdr3_aa: CASSTQGTEAFF
v_call: TRBV28
d_call: NA
j_call: TRBJ1-1
clone_size: once

cdr3_nt: TGCGCCAGCAGCAACCGACTAGCGGGGCTTGAGACCCAGTACTTC
cdr3_aa: CASSNRLAGLETQYF
v_call: TRBV5-1
d_call: TRBD2
j_call: TRBJ2-5
clone_size: NA

cdr3_nt: TGTGCCAGCAGCGGGGGGGCGGGTCAGCCCCAGCATTTT
cdr3_aa: CASSGGAGQPQHF
v_call: TRBV7-9
d_call: NA
j_call: TRBJ1-5
clone_size: NA

cdr3_nt: TGTGCCAGCCGAGCCGCCGGGACAGGGGCGGGGGGCTACACCTTC
cdr3_aa: CASRAAGTGAGGYTF
v_call: TRBV25-1
d_call: TRBD1
j_call: TRBJ1-2
clone_size: NA

cdr3_nt: TGCGCCAGCAGCCAAGACAGGGGGCCCGGAAACACCATATATTTT
cdr3_aa: CASSQDRGPGNTIYF
v_call: TRBV4-1
d_call: TRBD1
j_call: TRBJ1-3
clone_size: NA

cdr3_nt: TGTGCCACCAGCAGAGATGGGGAGGGCTTGTACACTGAAGCTTTCTTT
cdr3_aa: CATSRDGEGLYTEAFF
v_call: TRBV15
d_call: NA
j_call: TRBJ1-1
clone_size: once

cdr3_nt: TGTGCCAGCAGCGCCACATCCACAACCACAGATACGCAGTATTTT
cdr3_aa: CASSATSTTTDTQYF
v_call: TRBV9
d_call: NA
j_call: TRBJ2-3
clone_size: NA

cdr3_nt: TGCAGCGTTGCGGACAGTGACTATGGCTACACCTTC
cdr3_aa: CSVADSDYGYTF
v_call: TRBV29-1
d_call: NA
j_call: TRBJ1-2
clone_size: NA

cdr3_nt: TGTGCCAGTAGTATGGGAGGTCAGCCCCAGCATTTT
cdr3_aa: CASSMGGQPQHF
v_call: TRBV19
d_call: NA
j_call: TRBJ1-5
clone_size: few

cdr3_nt: TGTGCCAGCAACCCGGGCGGGAAAATCACCGGGGAGCTGTTTTTT
cdr3_aa: CASNPGGKITGELFF
v_call: TRBV6-6
d_call: NA
j_call: TRBJ2-2
clone_size: NA

cdr3_nt: TGTGCCAGCAGCGTAGGGGCGGGGAGCACAGATACGCAGTATTTT
cdr3_aa: CASSVGAGSTDTQYF
v_call: TRBV9
d_call: NA
j_call: TRBJ2-3
clone_size: NA

cdr3_nt: TGTGCCAGCAGTCCTAGGACAGAAGGGGAGACCCAGTACTTC
cdr3_aa: CASSPRTEGETQYF
v_call: TRBV4-2
d_call: NA
j_call: TRBJ2-5
clone_size: NA

cdr3_nt: TGTGCTAGCAGCCCAGGGACAGGGGCGCGGAATGAAAAACTGTTTTTT
cdr3_aa: CASSPGTGARNEKLFF
v_call: TRBV7-7
d_call: TRBD1
j_call: TRBJ1-4
clone_size: few

cdr3_nt: TGTGCCAGCAGTCCGACTAGCGGGGGCACAGATACGCAGTATTTT
cdr3_aa: CASSPTSGGTDTQYF
v_call: TRBV5-4
d_call: TRBD2
j_call: TRBJ2-3
clone_size: NA

cdr3_nt: TGTGCCAGCAGCGCCTATTCGGGACTAGCGGACAATGAGCAGTTCTTC
cdr3_aa: CASSAYSGLADNEQFF
v_call: TRBV9
d_call: TRBD2
j_call: TRBJ2-1
clone_size: NA

cdr3_nt: TGTGCCAGCATGGGACAGCCAGCCGGCTACACCTTC
cdr3_aa: CASMGQPAGYTF
v_call: TRBV28
d_call: TRBD1
j_call: TRBJ1-2
clone_size: NA

cdr3_nt: TGTGCCAGTAGAATTGGGACAGGGACAGAAAAACTGTTTTTT
cdr3_aa: CASRIGTGTEKLFF
v_call: TRBV19
d_call: TRBD1
j_call: TRBJ1-4
clone_size: NA